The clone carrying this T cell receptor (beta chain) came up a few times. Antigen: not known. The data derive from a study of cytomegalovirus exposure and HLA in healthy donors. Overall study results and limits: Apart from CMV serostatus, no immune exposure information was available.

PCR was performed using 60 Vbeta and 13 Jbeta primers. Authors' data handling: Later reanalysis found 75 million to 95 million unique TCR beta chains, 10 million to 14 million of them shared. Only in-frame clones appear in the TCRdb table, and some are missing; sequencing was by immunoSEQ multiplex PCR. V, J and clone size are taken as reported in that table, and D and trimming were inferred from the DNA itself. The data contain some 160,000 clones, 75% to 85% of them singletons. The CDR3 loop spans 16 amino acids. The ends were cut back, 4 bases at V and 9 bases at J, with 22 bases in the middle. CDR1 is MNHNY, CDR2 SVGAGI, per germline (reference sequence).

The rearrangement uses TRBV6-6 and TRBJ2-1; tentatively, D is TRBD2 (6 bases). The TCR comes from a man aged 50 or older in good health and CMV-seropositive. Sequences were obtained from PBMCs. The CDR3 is CASSSPSSVLIGEQFF. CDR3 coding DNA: TGTGCCAGCAGTTCCCCGTCTAGCGTATTAATAGGTGAGCAGTTCTTC.